Each of the 13 T cell receptor beta chains below was sequenced from the same sample in a study of T-cell reconstitution after alpha-beta-depleted transplantation in children. Unique molecular identifiers were incorporated into the prepared TCRbeta library. One entry per CDR3 protein, called by TCRdb with MiXCR from the PCR reads. The sample lists 700,000 or so distinct CDR3 sequences, roughly 13% occurring once. The source was PBMCs, collected before TCRalphabeta/CD19-depleted stem cell transplant. All receptors derive from a girl aged 2 to 10 with congenital amegakaryocytic thrombocytopenia, due to receive a stem cell transplant.

This clonotype was counted a few times. The chain recombines TRBV5-1 with TRBJ2-5; 10 nucleotides line up with TRBD1. The CDR3 totals 16 residues. The germline gives CDR1 SGHRS, CDR2 YFSETQ. V was pared by 2 bases and J by 3 bases, with 7 bases of the junction left unmatched. CDR3 in DNA: TGCGCCAGCAGCTTTCCTACCGGGACAGGGGAAGAGACCCAGTACTTC. This gives the protein CASSFPTGTGEETQYF.

The chain combines TRBV12-3 or TRBV12-4 with TRBJ2-2; no clear D gene. V was cut by 2 bases and J by 15 bases, with 19 bases left in between. The CDR3 has 14 amino acids. The CDR3: CASSLSGSRVRMFF. CDR3 nucleotide sequence: TGTGCCAGCAGTTTAAGTGGGTCCCGAGTTAGGATGTTTTTT.

The DNA of the CDR3 is TGCAGTGCTAGAGTAAGGACTAGCGTGTACGAGCAGTACTTC. It specifies CSARVRTSVYEQYF. The chain carries TRBV20-1 and TRBJ2-7, with 9 bases that match TRBD2. The V gene's germline CDR1 is DFQATT and CDR2 SNEGSKA (reference sequence). Trimming at V came to 1 base and at J to 4 bases, leaving 5 bases not matched to a gene. The CDR3 contains 14 residues.

This clonotype has only a few counts. As DNA, the CDR3 is TGTGCCAGCAGTTTGGAGGGGCCCTTGAATGAGCAGTTCTTC. Amino acids: CASSLEGPLNEQFF. V usage is TRBV28 and J usage is TRBJ2-1; possibly TRBD2 for D (6 bases). Germline V gene sequence: CDR1 MDHEN, CDR2 SYDVKM. The CDR3 length is 14 residues. V was trimmed by 3 bases and J by 7 bases, leaving 13 bases between them.

The chain uses TRBV10-2 and TRBJ2-7, with 7 bases aligning to TRBD2. The CDR3 has 14 amino acids. Germline trimming cut 8 bases from V and 2 bases from J; bases unmatched to any gene: 9. From germline, CDR1 is WSHSY and CDR2 SAAADI. CDR3 in amino acids: CASRLGGGAYEQYF. The CDR3 nucleotides read TGCGCCAGCCGTCTCGGCGGGGGTGCCTACGAGCAGTACTTC.

Only a few counts were recorded for this clonotype. V usage is TRBV29-1 and J usage is TRBJ1-1; D might be TRBD1 (6 bases). V was pared by 2 bases and J by 1 base, with 14 bases between. Germline V gives CDR1 SQVTM, CDR2 ANQGSEA. The CDR3 extends over 15 amino acids. The CDR3 region is CSVEKAGAGNTEAFF. DNA for the CDR3: TGCAGCGTTGAAAAGGCAGGGGCTGGGAACACTGAAGCTTTCTTT. Looking up the rest from reference TRBV29-1 and TRBJ1-1 gives the full variable domain: SAVISQKPSRDICQRGTSLTIQCQVDSQVTMMFWYRQQPGQSLTLIATANQGSEATYESGFVIDKFPISRPNLTFSTLTVSNMSPEDSSIYLCSVEKAGAGNTEAFFGQGTRLTVV.

The sample holds many counts of this clonotype. V is TRBV7-6 and J is TRBJ2-3; no clear D gene. The CDR3 runs 13 residues. Germline V gene lookup returns CDR1 SGHVS and CDR2 FNYEAQ. The V gene lost 2 bases and the J gene lost 5 bases, with 8 bases spanning the gap. DNA of the CDR3: TGTGCCAGCAGCTTAACCCCCGGAGATACGCAGTATTTT. Encoded protein: CASSLTPGDTQYF.

This clonotype was seen a few times. The chain has TRBV19 and TRBJ2-7; possibly TRBD1 for D (6 bases). Between the trimmed V and J ends, which lost 6 bases and 3 bases, there was a span of 15 bases. Germline CDR1 LNHDA, CDR2 SQIVND (reference sequence). This CDR3 has 14 residues. Here the CDR3 DNA reads TGTGCCAGTAGCCGTTCAACAGGGAACTACGAGCAGTACTTC. It codes for CASSRSTGNYEQYF.

Ten or more counts support this clonotype. This sequence joins TRBV12-3 or TRBV12-4 and TRBJ2-3, with a tentative D call TRBD1 (6 bases). This CDR3 comprises 14 residues. Trimming shortened V by 4 bases and J by 2 bases, and 10 bases separated the two germline ends. Written as DNA, the CDR3 is TGTGCCAGCAGTTCCAGGGGATCCACAGATACGCAGTATTTT. Translation: CASSSRGSTDTQYF.

The table lists this clonotype with a few counts. This chain joins TRBV5-1 and TRBJ2-3; D unresolved. Trimming took off 6 bases at V and 1 base at J, with 15 bases between the two ends. The CDR3 spans 15 residues. Germline lookup yields CDR1 SGHRS and CDR2 YFSETQ. The CDR3 here is CASKRPSSRTDTQYF. CDR3 coding DNA: TGCGCCAGCAAGCGACCCTCGTCGCGCACAGATACGCAGTATTTT.

The chain has TRBV15 and TRBJ2-7, with D possibly being TRBD2 (6 bases). CDR1 is LNHNV, CDR2 YYDKDF, per germline (reference sequence). This CDR3 spans 14 amino acids. V lost 3 bases and J lost 3, with 12 bases in between. Here the CDR3 reads CATSSLSGHYEQYF. For the CDR3, the DNA is TGTGCCACCAGCAGCCTTAGCGGCCACTACGAGCAGTACTTC.

The chain is built from TRBV28 and TRBJ2-4; D is possibly TRBD2 (5 bases). Germline CDR1 and CDR2: MDHEN and SYDVKM. V shed 5 bases and J shed 2 bases, with 16 bases lying between them. This CDR3 has 16 amino acids. CDR3 sequence (DNA): TGTGCCAGCAGTCCCCTTTTGGGAGTCACCAAAAACATTCAGTACTTC. Its translation: CASSPLLGVTKNIQYF.

The chain links TRBV5-1 to TRBJ2-3; D not resolved. The CDR3 covers 15 residues. CDR1 SGHRS and CDR2 YFSETQ come from the germline V gene. V was cut by 0 bases and J by 2 bases, with 10 bases left in between. The CDR3 sequence is CASSLVMPPTDTQYF. CDR3 bases: TGCGCCAGCAGCTTGGTGATGCCCCCCACAGATACGCAGTATTTT.